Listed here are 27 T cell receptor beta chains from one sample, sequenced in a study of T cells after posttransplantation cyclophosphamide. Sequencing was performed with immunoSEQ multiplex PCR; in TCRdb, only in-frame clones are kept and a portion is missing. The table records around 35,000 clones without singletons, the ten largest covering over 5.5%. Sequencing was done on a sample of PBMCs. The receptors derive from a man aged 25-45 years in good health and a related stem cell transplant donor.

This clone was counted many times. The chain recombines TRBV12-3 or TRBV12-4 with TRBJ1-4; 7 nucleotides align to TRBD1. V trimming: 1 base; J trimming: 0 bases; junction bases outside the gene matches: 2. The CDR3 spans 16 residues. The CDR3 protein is CASSLGQGATNEKLFF. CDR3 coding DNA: TGTGCCAGCAGTTTAGGGCAGGGGGCAACTAATGAAAAACTGTTTTTT.

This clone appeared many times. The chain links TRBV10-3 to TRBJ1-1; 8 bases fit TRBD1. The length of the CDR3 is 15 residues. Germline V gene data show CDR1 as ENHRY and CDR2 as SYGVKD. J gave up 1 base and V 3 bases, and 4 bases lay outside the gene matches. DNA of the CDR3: TGTGCCATCAGTGACCCGCAGGGGGCGAACACTGAAGCTTTCTTT. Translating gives CAISDPQGANTEAFF.

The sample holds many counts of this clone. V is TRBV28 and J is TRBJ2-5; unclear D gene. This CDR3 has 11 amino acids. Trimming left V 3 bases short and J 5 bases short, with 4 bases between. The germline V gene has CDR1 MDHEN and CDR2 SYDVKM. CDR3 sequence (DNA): TGTGCCAGCAGTTTCGGGGAGACCCAGTACTTC. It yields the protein CASSFGETQYF.

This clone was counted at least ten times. The CDR3 coding sequence is TGCGCCAGCAGCCATGAGGGGGGGGATCAGCCCCAGCATTTT. It translates to CASSHEGGDQPQHF. The chain links TRBV4-1 to TRBJ1-5; D possibly corresponds to TRBD1 (6 bases). The CDR3 is 14 amino acids. V shed 3 bases and J shed 5 bases, with 11 bases lying between them. Germline CDR1 and CDR2: MGHRA and YSYEKL.

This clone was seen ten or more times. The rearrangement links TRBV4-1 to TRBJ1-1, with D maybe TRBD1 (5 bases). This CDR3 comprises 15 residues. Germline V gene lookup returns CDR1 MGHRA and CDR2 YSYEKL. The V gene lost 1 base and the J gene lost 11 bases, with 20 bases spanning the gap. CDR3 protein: CASSQVGGRAPEAFF. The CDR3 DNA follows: TGCGCCAGCAGCCAAGTGGGAGGCAGGGCCCCCGAGGCTTTCTTT.

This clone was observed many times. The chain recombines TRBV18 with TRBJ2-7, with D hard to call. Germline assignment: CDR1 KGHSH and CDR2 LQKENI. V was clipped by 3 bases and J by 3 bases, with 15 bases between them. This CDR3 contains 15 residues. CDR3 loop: CASSPRVGRNYEQYF. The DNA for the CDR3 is TGTGCCAGCTCACCCCGAGTCGGCAGGAACTACGAGCAGTACTTC.

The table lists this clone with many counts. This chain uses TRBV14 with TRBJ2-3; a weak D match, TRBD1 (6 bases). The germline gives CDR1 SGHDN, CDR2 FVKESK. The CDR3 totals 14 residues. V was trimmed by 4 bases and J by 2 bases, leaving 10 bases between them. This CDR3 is CASSPRTVTDTQYF. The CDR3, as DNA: TGTGCCAGCAGCCCGAGGACAGTCACAGATACGCAGTATTTT.

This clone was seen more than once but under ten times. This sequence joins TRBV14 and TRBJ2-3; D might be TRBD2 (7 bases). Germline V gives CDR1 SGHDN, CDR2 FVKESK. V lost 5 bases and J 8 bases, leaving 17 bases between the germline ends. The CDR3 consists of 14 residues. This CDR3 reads CASSAGAYFSTQYF. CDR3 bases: TGTGCCAGCAGCGCGGGGGCATATTTCAGTACGCAGTATTTT. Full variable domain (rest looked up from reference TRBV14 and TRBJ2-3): EAGVTQFPSHSVIEKGQTVTLRCDPISGHDNLYWYRRVMGKEIKFLLHFVKESKQDESGMPNNRFLAERTGGTYSTLKVQPAELEDSGVYFCASSAGAYFSTQYFGPGTRLTVL.

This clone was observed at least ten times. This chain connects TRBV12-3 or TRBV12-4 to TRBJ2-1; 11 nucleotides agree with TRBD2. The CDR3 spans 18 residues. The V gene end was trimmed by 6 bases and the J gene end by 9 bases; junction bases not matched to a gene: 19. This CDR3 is CASRPGRTSGGSRGEQFF. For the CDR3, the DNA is TGTGCCAGCAGGCCGGGTCGAACTAGCGGGGGATCGAGGGGTGAGCAGTTCTTC.

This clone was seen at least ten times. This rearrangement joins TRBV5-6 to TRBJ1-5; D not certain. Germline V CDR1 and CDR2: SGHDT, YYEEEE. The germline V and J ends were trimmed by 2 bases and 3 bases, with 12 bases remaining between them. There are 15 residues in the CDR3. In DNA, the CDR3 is TGTGCCAGCAGCTTTCGGTCCGGTTTCAATCAGCCCCAGCATTTT. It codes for CASSFRSGFNQPQHF.

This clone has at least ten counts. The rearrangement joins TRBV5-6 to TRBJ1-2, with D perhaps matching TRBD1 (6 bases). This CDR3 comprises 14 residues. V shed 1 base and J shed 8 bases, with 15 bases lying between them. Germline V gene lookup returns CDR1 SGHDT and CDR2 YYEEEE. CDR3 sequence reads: CASSLWQGNFGYTF. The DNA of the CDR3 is TGTGCCAGCAGCTTGTGGCAGGGGAACTTCGGCTACACCTTC.

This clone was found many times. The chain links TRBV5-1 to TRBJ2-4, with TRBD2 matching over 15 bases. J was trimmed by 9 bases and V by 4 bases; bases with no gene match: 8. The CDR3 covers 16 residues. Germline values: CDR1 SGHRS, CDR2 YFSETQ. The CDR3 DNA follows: TGCGCCAGCAGCGCCAGGACTAGCGGGGGGGCCGCCATTCAGTACTTC. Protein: CASSARTSGGAAIQYF.

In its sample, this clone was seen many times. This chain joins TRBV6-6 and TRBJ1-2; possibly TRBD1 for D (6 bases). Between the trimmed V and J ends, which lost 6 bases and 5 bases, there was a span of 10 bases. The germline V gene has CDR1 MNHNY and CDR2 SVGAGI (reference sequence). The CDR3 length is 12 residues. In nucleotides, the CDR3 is TGTGCCAGCAGCCGGACAGATTATGGCTACACCTTC. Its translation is CASSRTDYGYTF.

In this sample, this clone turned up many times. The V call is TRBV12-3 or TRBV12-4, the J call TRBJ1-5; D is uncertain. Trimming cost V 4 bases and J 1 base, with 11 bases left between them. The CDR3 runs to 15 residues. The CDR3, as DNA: TGTGCCAGCAGTTGGACCGGCGGGAGCAATCAGCCCCAGCATTTT. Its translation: CASSWTGGSNQPQHF.

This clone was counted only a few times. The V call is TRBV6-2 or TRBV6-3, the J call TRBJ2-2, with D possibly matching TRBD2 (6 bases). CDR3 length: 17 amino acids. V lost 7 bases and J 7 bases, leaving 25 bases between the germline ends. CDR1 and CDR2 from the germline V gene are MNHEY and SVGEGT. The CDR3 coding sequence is TGTGCCAGCAAAGGGCCTCGTTGGCGGGGCAGGGTCGGGGAGCTGTTTTTT. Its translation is CASKGPRWRGRVGELFF.

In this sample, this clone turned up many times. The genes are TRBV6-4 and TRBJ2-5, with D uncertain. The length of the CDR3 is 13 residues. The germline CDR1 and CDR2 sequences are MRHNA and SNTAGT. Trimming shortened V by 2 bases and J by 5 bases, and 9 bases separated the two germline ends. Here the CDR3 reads CASSDRLGETQYF. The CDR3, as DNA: TGTGCCAGCAGTGACCGTTTAGGGGAGACCCAGTACTTC.

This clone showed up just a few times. The CDR3 DNA reads TGTGCCAGCACCGACAAAGGGGAAATAGACGAGCAGTACTTC. Translated: CASTDKGEIDEQYF. The chain couples TRBV6-2 or TRBV6-3 to TRBJ2-5; D perhaps matches TRBD1 (5 bases). The J call is in doubt because the DNA end fits TRBJ2-7 better. From germline, CDR1 is MNHEY and CDR2 SVGEGT. This CDR3 has 14 residues.

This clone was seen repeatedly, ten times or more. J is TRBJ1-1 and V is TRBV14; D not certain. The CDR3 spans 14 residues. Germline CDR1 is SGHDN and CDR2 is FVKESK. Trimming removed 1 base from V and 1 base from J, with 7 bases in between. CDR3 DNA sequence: TGTGCCAGCAGCCAAGGGGCCAGGAACACTGAAGCTTTCTTT. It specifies CASSQGARNTEAFF.

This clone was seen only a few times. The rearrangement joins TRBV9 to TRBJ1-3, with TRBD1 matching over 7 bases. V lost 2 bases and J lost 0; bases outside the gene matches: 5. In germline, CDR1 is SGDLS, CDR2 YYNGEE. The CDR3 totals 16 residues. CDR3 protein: CASSVISGGSGNTIYF. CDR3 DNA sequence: TGTGCCAGCAGCGTGATCTCAGGGGGCTCTGGAAACACCATATATTTT.

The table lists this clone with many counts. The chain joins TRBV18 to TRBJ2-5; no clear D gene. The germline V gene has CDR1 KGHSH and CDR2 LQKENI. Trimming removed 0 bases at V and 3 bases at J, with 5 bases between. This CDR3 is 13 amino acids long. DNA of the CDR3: TGTGCCAGCTCACCACCCAGCGAAGAGACCCAGTACTTC. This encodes CASSPPSEETQYF.

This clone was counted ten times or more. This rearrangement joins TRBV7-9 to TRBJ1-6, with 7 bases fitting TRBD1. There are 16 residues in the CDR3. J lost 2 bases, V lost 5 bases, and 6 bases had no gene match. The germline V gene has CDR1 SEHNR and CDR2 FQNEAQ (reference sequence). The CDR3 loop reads CASSLRQGPYNSPLHF. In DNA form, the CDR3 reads TGTGCCAGCAGCCTGAGACAGGGACCCTATAATTCACCCCTCCACTTT. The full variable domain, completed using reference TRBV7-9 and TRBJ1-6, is DTGVSQNPRHKITKRGQNVTFRCDPISEHNRLYWYRQTLGQGPEFLTYFQNEAQLEKSRLLSDRFSAERPKGSFSTLEIQRTEQGDSAMYLCASSLRQGPYNSPLHFGNGTRLTVT.

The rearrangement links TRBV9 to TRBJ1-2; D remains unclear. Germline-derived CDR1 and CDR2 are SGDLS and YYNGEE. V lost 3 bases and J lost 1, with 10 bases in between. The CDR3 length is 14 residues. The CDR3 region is CASSAQVVNYGYTF. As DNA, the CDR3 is TGTGCCAGCAGCGCCCAGGTGGTTAACTATGGCTACACCTTC.

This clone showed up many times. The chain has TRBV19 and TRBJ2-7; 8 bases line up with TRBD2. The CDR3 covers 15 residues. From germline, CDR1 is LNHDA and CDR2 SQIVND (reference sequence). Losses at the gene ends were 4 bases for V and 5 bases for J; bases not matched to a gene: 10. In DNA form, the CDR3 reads TGTGCCAGTAGTACCCCGGGACACGGGGGGGACGAGCAGTACTTC. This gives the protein CASSTPGHGGDEQYF.

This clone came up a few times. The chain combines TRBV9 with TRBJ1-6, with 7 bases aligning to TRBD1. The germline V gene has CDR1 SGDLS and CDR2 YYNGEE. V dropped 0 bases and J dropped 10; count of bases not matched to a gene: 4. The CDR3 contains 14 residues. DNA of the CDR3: TGTGCCAGCAGCGTAGATGACAGGGCATCACCCCTCCACTTT. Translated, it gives CASSVDDRASPLHF.

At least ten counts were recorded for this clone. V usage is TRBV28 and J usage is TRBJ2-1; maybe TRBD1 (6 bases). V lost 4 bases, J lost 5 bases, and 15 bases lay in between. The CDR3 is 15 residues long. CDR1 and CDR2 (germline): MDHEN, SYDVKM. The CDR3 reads CASSSGTRTHNEQFF. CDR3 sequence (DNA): TGTGCCAGCAGTTCCGGGACACGGACCCACAATGAGCAGTTCTTC.

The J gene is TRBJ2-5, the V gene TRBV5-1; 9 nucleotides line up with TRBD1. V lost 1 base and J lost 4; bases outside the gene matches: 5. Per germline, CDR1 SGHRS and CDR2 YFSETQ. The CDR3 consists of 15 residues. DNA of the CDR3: TGCGCCAGCAGCTTGCCCGTACAGGGGGCAGAGACCCAGTACTTC. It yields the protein CASSLPVQGAETQYF. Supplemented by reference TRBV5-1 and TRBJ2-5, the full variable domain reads KAGVTQTPRYLIKTRGQQVTLSCSPISGHRSVSWYQQTPGQGLQFLFEYFSETQRNKGNFPGRFSGRQFSNSRSEMNVSTLELGDSALYLCASSLPVQGAETQYFGPGTRLLVL.

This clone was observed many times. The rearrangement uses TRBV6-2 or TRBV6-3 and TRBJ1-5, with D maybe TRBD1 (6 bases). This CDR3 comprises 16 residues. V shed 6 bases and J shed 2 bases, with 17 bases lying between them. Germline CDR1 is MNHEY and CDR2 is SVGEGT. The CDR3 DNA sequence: TGTGCCAGCAGCAGTCTCATCAACAGGGGCAATCAGCCCCAGCATTTT. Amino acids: CASSSLINRGNQPQHF.